This is a list of T cell receptor beta chains from one sample in a study of blood T cells in healthy people across ages. TCRdb passed the 5' RACE reads through MiXCR, listing each CDR3 protein once. The sample has around 940,000 distinct CDR3 sequences; around 54% are singletons. Input material: blood. The receptors were gathered from a woman aged 60-70 years in good health. The CDR3 runs from the conserved cysteine through the conserved F or W. The D gene is left open where the match is weak. Clone sizes are given selectively: once, few, many, or a class where the clone is expanded.

J | D | V | size | DNA | CDR3
TRBJ2-5 | - | TRBV6-2/TRBV6-3 | - | TGTGCCAGCAGTGCCACAGCGACCCAAGAGACCCAGTACTTC | CASSATATQETQYF
TRBJ1-1 | - | TRBV12-3/TRBV12-4 | - | TGTGCCAGCAGTTCCCTCAGAGATATGAACACTGAAGCTTTCTTT | CASSSLRDMNTEAFF
TRBJ2-7 | - | TRBV5-1 | - | TGCGCCAGCAGCTTGGAAACTACTCTGGTCCACGAGCAGTACTTC | CASSLETTLVHEQYF
TRBJ2-5 | - | TRBV30 | - | TGTGCCTGGAGTTTCGGGGGACAGCCCCAAGAGACCCAGTACTTC | CAWSFGGQPQETQYF
TRBJ2-1 | TRBD2 | TRBV7-2 | - | TGTGCCAGCAGCTTAAATCGCTGGGAGGGCAGTGAGCAGTTCTTC | CASSLNRWEGSEQFF
TRBJ2-1 | TRBD2 | TRBV10-3 | few | TGTGCCATCAGTGAGTCCCAGACCGGACTAGCGGGAGCCGGCGAGCAGTTCTTC | CAISESQTGLAGAGEQFF
TRBJ2-1 | - | TRBV12-3/TRBV12-4 | - | TGTGCCAGCAAACCTCACGGACCAACGTACAATGAGCAGTTCTTC | CASKPHGPTYNEQFF
TRBJ2-7 | TRBD2 | TRBV3-1 | - | TGTGCCAGCAGCCGCGCGGGGGTGTTGGCCTCTGACGAGCAGTACTTC | CASSRAGVLASDEQYF
TRBJ2-7 | TRBD2 | TRBV6-5 | few | TGTGCCAGCGGTTCGCGGGGGTCAATCTACGAGCAGTACTTC | CASGSRGSIYEQYF
TRBJ2-4 | - | TRBV6-1 | few | TGTGCCAGCAGTGAACCGGACAGTCCGAAAAACATTCAGTACTTC | CASSEPDSPKNIQYF
TRBJ1-1 | - | TRBV29-1 | - | TGCAGCGTTGAAGATCCGGGAAAAGGAGGAGCTTTCTTT | CSVEDPGKGGAFF
TRBJ2-7 | - | TRBV7-9 | - | TGTGCCAGCAGCCCCCAGGGGCTCACCTACGAGCAGTACTTC | CASSPQGLTYEQYF
TRBJ2-1 | TRBD2 | TRBV5-1 | few | TGCGCCAGCAGCGTCGCCGGCACTAGCGGGAGTCCTGAGCAGTTCTTC | CASSVAGTSGSPEQFF
TRBJ2-3 | TRBD2 | TRBV20-1 | - | TGCAGTGCTAGCCCCGCGCTTCGCGGGAGTGGTGAAGGAGATACGCAGTATTTT | CSASPALRGSGEGDTQYF
TRBJ2-1 | - | TRBV7-2 | - | TGTGCCAGCTCTAGGGGCTCCGGTAACTACAATGAGCAGTTCTTC | CASSRGSGNYNEQFF
TRBJ2-5 | - | TRBV20-1 | once | TGCAGTGCTAGAGAGGCGACAGTCGTTCAGACCCAGTACTTC | CSAREATVVQTQYF
TRBJ1-2 | - | TRBV12-3/TRBV12-4 | - | TGTGCCAGCAGTCTACAGGGCCTTGGCTACACCTTC | CASSLQGLGYTF
TRBJ1-2 | - | TRBV20-1 | - | TGCAGTGCTCCAGGGTCTCTTGGGTTTCGGTATGGCTACACCTTC | CSAPGSLGFRYGYTF
TRBJ1-2 | - | TRBV12-3/TRBV12-4 | few | TGTGCCAGCAGTGTAGCGGACAGCTATGGCTACACCTTC | CASSVADSYGYTF
TRBJ2-1 | - | TRBV10-3 | - | TGTGCCATCAGTGTCCAGACAAGCTCCTACAATGAGCAGTTCTTC | CAISVQTSSYNEQFF
TRBJ1-1 | - | TRBV7-9 | few | TGTGCCAGCAGCTTAGGGGCCAGCAACACTGAAGCTTTCTTT | CASSLGASNTEAFF
TRBJ2-3 | - | TRBV7-2 | few | TGTGCCAGCAGCTTAATGCACAGCACAGATACGCAGTATTTT | CASSLMHSTDTQYF
TRBJ1-6 | - | TRBV7-9 | - | TGTGCCAGCAGCTACTCATCTTCACCCCTCCACTTT | CASSYSSSPLHF
TRBJ2-4 | TRBD2 | TRBV7-2 | few | TGTGCCAGCAGCTTACAAGGAGCGGGAGTTTTAAACATTCAGTACTTC | CASSLQGAGVLNIQYF
TRBJ2-7 | - | TRBV7-2 | - | TGTGCCAGCAGCTTTTCGCGGGACTCCTACAATGAGCAGTACTTC | CASSFSRDSYNEQYF
TRBJ2-6 | - | TRBV12-3/TRBV12-4 | - | TGTGCCAGCAGTGATCACAGACACTCTGGGGCCAACGTCCTGACTTTC | CASSDHRHSGANVLTF
TRBJ1-6 | - | TRBV7-9 | few | TGTGCCAGCAGCTTAGCCGGGGCCGCTAATTCACCCCTCCACTTT | CASSLAGAANSPLHF
TRBJ1-2 | - | TRBV2 | - | TGTGCCAGCAGTGAAGCACTTATGACGGGTGGCTACACCTTC | CASSEALMTGGYTF
TRBJ2-7 | - | TRBV11-2 | - | TGTGCCAGCAGCTCCCAGGTCCGGACCGTCTACGAGCAGTACTTC | CASSSQVRTVYEQYF
TRBJ2-3 | TRBD2 | TRBV12-3/TRBV12-4 | few | TGTGCCAGCAGCCGACTAGCGGGACCCGATACGCAGTATTTT | CASSRLAGPDTQYF
TRBJ2-6 | - | TRBV7-2 | - | TGTGCCAGCGGGGGACCTTCTGGGGCCAACGTCCCGACTTTC | CASGGPSGANVPTF
TRBJ2-5 | TRBD2 | TRBV7-8 | - | TGTGCCAGCAGCGCATCGGGACTAGCGGGAAGGCGGGAAAGGGAGACCCAGTACTTC | CASSASGLAGRRERETQYF
TRBJ2-4 | TRBD1 | TRBV9 | - | TGTGCCAGCAGCTTTCGAGGGGGCGTCTGGGATGAGCAGTACTTC | CASSFRGGVWDEQYF
TRBJ2-7 | - | TRBV6-6 | - | TGTGCCAGCAGTTACACGCAAATCCTCAACGAGCAGTACTTC | CASSYTQILNEQYF
TRBJ2-7 | TRBD1 | TRBV12-3/TRBV12-4 | few | TGTGCCAGCAGTTGGACAGGGGATAGCTCCTACGAGCAGTACTTC | CASSWTGDSSYEQYF
TRBJ1-6 | - | TRBV7-2 | many | TGTGCCAGCAGCTTAGGGGGGACACCCCTCCACTTT | CASSLGGTPLHF
TRBJ1-5 | - | TRBV7-9 | - | TGTGCCAGCAGCCCCGGTGAGGTGGGCAATCAGCCCCAGCATTTT | CASSPGEVGNQPQHF
TRBJ1-1 | - | TRBV6-1 | many | TGTGCCAGCGGACCGAACACTGAAGCTTTCTTT | CASGPNTEAFF
TRBJ1-5 | - | TRBV27 | - | TGTGCCAGCAGTTTTCAGTACAATCAGCCCCAGCATTTT | CASSFQYNQPQHF
TRBJ2-7 | - | TRBV12-3/TRBV12-4 | few | TGTGCCAGCAGTTATAGCGGAGCCGCCTACGAGCAGTACTTC | CASSYSGAAYEQYF
TRBJ2-7 | TRBD2 | TRBV6-5 | - | TGTGCCAGCAGATATGGGACTAGCTATAAGCAGTACTTC | CASRYGTSYKQYF
TRBJ1-5 | - | TRBV7-3 | - | TGTGCCAGCAGCGCTTGTATCGGTCGGCGTTATAGCGATCAGCCCCAGCATTTT | CASSACIGRRYSDQPQHF
TRBJ2-7 | TRBD1 | TRBV4-1 | - | TGCGCCAGCAGCCAAGACCCGACAGGGACCCTGGGATCCTACGAGCAGTACTTC | CASSQDPTGTLGSYEQYF
TRBJ2-3 | - | TRBV12-3/TRBV12-4 | few | TGTGCCAGCAGTTACAGGGCGGGTACGCAGTATTTT | CASSYRAGTQYF
TRBJ2-7 | - | TRBV20-1 | - | TGCAGTGCTAGAGTCCACTACGAGCAGTACTTC | CSARVHYEQYF
TRBJ2-7 | - | TRBV5-1 | - | TGCGCCAGCAGCTTGATGGCGGAACTCTCCTACAATGAGCAGTACTTC | CASSLMAELSYNEQYF
TRBJ2-1 | - | TRBV20-1 | - | TGCAGTGCTAGAGATCTCGTTCCCCGGGAGCAGTTCTTC | CSARDLVPREQFF
TRBJ2-1 | TRBD2 | TRBV4-3 | - | TGCGCCAGCAGCTCTCGACTAGCGGGAGGGCCTTTCTACAATGAGCAGTTCTTC | CASSSRLAGGPFYNEQFF
TRBJ2-5 | - | TRBV20-1 | - | TGCAGTGCTAGGAGTACCGGGCGAGAGACCCAGTACTTC | CSARSTGRETQYF
TRBJ2-1 | - | TRBV7-9 | - | TGTGCCAGCACCCCTCCCGTTTTTTCCTACAATGAGCAGTTCTTC | CASTPPVFSYNEQFF
TRBJ1-2 | - | TRBV12-3/TRBV12-4 | few | TGTGCCAGCAGTCCCCCGGGGGCTTTCTATGGCTACACCTTC | CASSPPGAFYGYTF
TRBJ2-4 | - | TRBV12-5 | - | TGTGCTAGTGGTTTGGCCGGGGGAGGTTTAGCCAAAAACATTCAGTACTTC | CASGLAGGGLAKNIQYF
TRBJ2-5 | - | TRBV4-1 | many | TGCGCCAGCAGCCCGGAGGACTCCCCGAGGGAGACCCAGTACTTC | CASSPEDSPRETQYF
TRBJ2-7 | - | TRBV7-9 | - | TGTGCCAGCAGCTTGGAGTCTTGGAGTACAGCATCCTACGAGCAGTACTTC | CASSLESWSTASYEQYF
TRBJ2-3 | - | TRBV20-1 | few | TGCAGTAGTACCTACAGCACAGATACGCAGTATTTT | CSSTYSTDTQYF
TRBJ1-5 | - | TRBV7-2 | few | TGTGCCAGCAGCTTATCCTATGACAGCTATAGCAATCAGCCCCAGCATTTT | CASSLSYDSYSNQPQHF
TRBJ2-5 | - | TRBV13 | - | TGTGCCAGCAGCCGAGGAGGAGGGGCAATAGGGGAGCAGTACTTC | CASSRGGGAIGEQYF
TRBJ2-7 | - | TRBV20-1 | - | TGCAGTGCTAGAGATCTATACGGGAGCTCCTACGAGCAGTACTTC | CSARDLYGSSYEQYF
TRBJ2-3 | - | TRBV13 | - | TGTGCCAGCAGCCGTAGCGGCCACACAGATACGCAGTATTTT | CASSRSGHTDTQYF
TRBJ2-7 | - | TRBV24-1 | few | TGTGCCACCAGGATTCTGACCTACGAGCAGTACTTC | CATRILTYEQYF